One sample yielded the 5 T cell receptor beta chains listed below, sequenced in a study of CD8 T cells in ankylosing spondylitis. TCRdb itself ran the 5' RACE reads through MiXCR, one entry per CDR3 protein. The table records 800,000 to 900,000 distinct CDR3 sequences, roughly 10% of them present only once. These receptors are not linked to any known antigen. Study findings and constraints: Seemingly characteristic of ankylosing spondylitis blood was a TCR beta motif consisting of eight highly homologous variants.

Sequenced material: blood, either unsorted or a sorted T cell fraction (not recorded which). The receptors stem from a male donor with ankylosing spondylitis.

V usage is TRBV7-9 and J usage is TRBJ2-7, with TRBD1 matching over 9 bases. The CDR3 is 15 residues long. Germline V gives CDR1 SEHNR, CDR2 FQNEAQ (reference sequence). Trimming removed 4 bases from V and 5 bases from J; junction bases left unmatched: 9. CDR3 bases: TGTGCCAGCAGCTGGTGGACAGGGGACACCGACGAGCAGTACTTC. It encodes CASSWWTGDTDEQYF.

The V gene is TRBV19, the J gene TRBJ1-5; TRBD1 is a possible D gene (5 bases). CDR1 is LNHDA and CDR2 is SQIVND in the germline V gene (reference sequence). V shed 3 bases and J shed 0 bases, with 9 bases lying between them. The CDR3 spans 15 residues. The DNA of the CDR3 is TGTGCCAGTAGTATGGGGGATTATAGCAATCAGCCCCAGCATTTT. This encodes CASSMGDYSNQPQHF. Full variable domain (missing parts from reference TRBV19 and TRBJ1-5): DGGITQSPKYLFRKEGQNVTLSCEQNLNHDAMYWYRQDPGQGLRLIYYSQIVNDFQKGDIAEGYSVSREKKESFPLTVTSAQKNPTAFYLCASSMGDYSNQPQHFGDGTRLSIL.

The V call is TRBV20-1, the J call TRBJ2-5, with 7 bases identical to TRBD2. The J segment lost 1 base and the V segment lost 5 bases, leaving 7 bases of the junction unmatched. The CDR3 has 14 residues. Germline V gene sequence: CDR1 DFQATT, CDR2 SNEGSKA (reference sequence). The CDR3 DNA reads as TGCAGTGCTGAGCCGCGGGGGAGCCAAGAGACCCAGTACTTC. It specifies CSAEPRGSQETQYF.

This clonotype was counted only a few times. The genes are TRBV5-1 and TRBJ2-2; a weak D match, TRBD2 (6 bases). The CDR3 length is 21 residues. Germline V gene data show CDR1 as SGHRS and CDR2 as YFSETQ. V dropped 5 bases and J dropped 0 bases, with 29 bases sitting between them. The CDR3 sequence is CASRFRSRGEADGANTGELFF. DNA for the CDR3: TGCGCCAGCAGGTTCCGATCGCGGGGCGAGGCGGACGGCGCGAACACCGGGGAGCTGTTTTTT. The full variable domain, in which reference TRBV5-1 and TRBJ2-2 provide the parts outside the CDR3, is KAGVTQTPRYLIKTRGQQVTLSCSPISGHRSVSWYQQTPGQGLQFLFEYFSETQRNKGNFPGRFSGRQFSNSRSEMNVSTLELGDSALYLCASRFRSRGEADGANTGELFFGEGSRLTVL.

This clonotype was counted a few times. The genes are TRBV12-3 or TRBV12-4 and TRBJ1-1, with D unclear. The ends were cut back, 2 bases at V and 10 bases at J, with 8 bases in the middle. The CDR3 is 11 amino acids. The CDR3 region has the DNA TGTGCCAGCAGTTTAAGATCCCTAGCTTTCTTT. The encoded protein is CASSLRSLAFF.